This T cell receptor beta chain stems from a study of T cell responses to AZD1222 COVID-19 vaccine. Generated by immunoSEQ multiplex PCR, the TCRdb table keeps only in-frame clones and is missing some. The repertoire has approximately 110,000 clones, 82% of them found once; the top ten carry 5%. This clone showed up just a few times. Germline assignment: CDR1 SGHVS and CDR2 FQNEAQ. The CDR3 runs to 16 residues. Trimming pared 2 bases from V and 0 bases from J, leaving 10 bases between. Source: peripheral blood, taken on day 0 of AZD1222 vaccination. The receptor was isolated from an adult in good health. V and J are TRBV7-8 and TRBJ1-4; D unresolved. CDR3 region: CASSLRSWTTNEKLFF. In DNA form, the CDR3 reads TGTGCCAGCAGCTTACGGTCCTGGACAACTAATGAAAAACTGTTTTTT.